Listed below are T cell receptor beta chains from one sample, sequenced in a study of blood T cell repertoires in COVID-19. Profiling relied on immunoSEQ multiplex PCR, and the TCRdb table lists in-frame clones only, not all of them. The data hold 150,000 or so clones, with around nine tenths observed a single time. Sequenced material: peripheral blood. The receptors here all came from a woman in her 70s with COVID-19, enrolled during active disease. The CDR3 runs from the conserved cysteine through the conserved F or W. D genes are given only for firm matches. Clone size is shown for a subset of rows, as once, few, many or a class of expanded clone.

>14|NA|TRBJ2-1|TRBV30|TRBD1
CAWEPGQAYNEQFF
TGTGCCTGGGAGCCGGGACAGGCCTACAATGAGCAGTTCTTC
>15|NA|TRBJ1-1|TRBV7-9|TRBD1
CASSFWDRENTEAFF
TGTGCCAGCAGCTTCTGGGACAGAGAGAACACTGAAGCTTTCTTT
>15|NA|TRBJ1-2|TRBV28|NA
CASSIGGTMNYGYTF
TGTGCCAGTTCAATTGGGGGGACCATGAACTATGGCTACACCTTC
>15|NA|TRBJ1-4|TRBV7-2|NA
CASSLNSGANEKLFF
TGTGCCAGCAGCTTAAATTCCGGGGCTAATGAAAAACTGTTTTTT
>14|NA|TRBJ2-5|TRBV30|NA
CAWSVNRDQETQYF
TGTGCCTGGAGTGTAAACAGGGACCAAGAGACCCAGTACTTC
>14|NA|TRBJ1-5|TRBV28|TRBD1
CASSRDRTHQPQHF
TGTGCCAGCAGTCGGGACAGGACCCATCAGCCCCAGCATTTT
>15|NA|TRBJ2-7|TRBV5-4|NA
CASSPSVGARDRQYF
TGTGCCAGCAGCCCGTCGGTGGGGGCTCGGGACCGTCAGTACTTC
>13|NA|TRBJ1-1|TRBV28|NA
CASSRQRGGLAFF
TGTGCCAGCAGCCGACAACGGGGGGGGCTGGCTTTCTTT
>14|NA|TRBJ1-4|TRBV19|NA
CASSMRAGNEKLFF
TGTGCCAGTAGTATGAGGGCTGGGAATGAAAAACTGTTTTTT
>14|NA|TRBJ1-1|TRBV6-5|NA
CASSYTDSQSEAFF
TGTGCCAGCAGTTATACGGACAGCCAGTCTGAAGCTTTCTTT
>16|once|TRBJ2-5|TRBV2|NA
CASSPILAGAGETQYF
TGTGCCAGCAGTCCCATACTGGCGGGGGCTGGGGAGACCCAGTACTTC
>15|NA|TRBJ2-7|TRBV7-9|NA
CASSRMTQGSYEQYF
TGTGCCAGCAGCCGAATGACTCAAGGATCCTACGAGCAGTACTTC
>15|NA|TRBJ2-1|TRBV19|TRBD2
CASRHPSGGGNEQFF
TGTGCCAGTAGACACCCTAGCGGGGGGGGTAATGAGCAGTTCTTC
>16|NA|TRBJ1-1|TRBV5-1|TRBD1
CASSLLGQGTNTEAFF
TGCGCCAGCAGCTTACTGGGACAGGGGACGAACACTGAAGCTTTCTTT
>17|NA|TRBJ1-5|TRBV19|TRBD1
CASKSDRGKTSNQPQHF
TGTGCCAGTAAGTCGGACAGGGGTAAGACGAGCAATCAGCCCCAGCATTTT
>15|NA|TRBJ2-5|TRBV4-1|TRBD1
CASSQEKGAGETQYF
TGCGCCAGCAGCCAAGAGAAGGGGGCCGGGGAGACCCAGTACTTC
>17|NA|TRBJ2-5|TRBV5-4|NA
CASSLDMSPGGLDDQYF
TGTGCCAGCAGCTTGGATATGAGTCCAGGGGGGCTGGATGACCAGTACTTC
>14|NA|TRBJ1-1|TRBV14|TRBD1
CASSLLTGWSSAFF
TGTGCCAGCAGCCTACTGACAGGGTGGTCGTCAGCTTTCTTT
>13|NA|TRBJ1-6|TRBV23-1|NA
CASSLGLNSPLHF
TGCGCCAGCAGTCTGGGACTTAATTCACCCCTCCACTTT
>17|NA|TRBJ1-2|TRBV24-1|NA
CATSDPTRGSGVFGYTF
TGTGCCACCAGTGATCCTACCCGAGGTTCGGGAGTTTTTGGCTACACCTTC
>15|NA|TRBJ2-2|TRBV19|TRBD1
CASSRDRVSSGELFF
TGTGCCAGTAGTAGAGACAGGGTCAGTTCCGGGGAGCTGTTTTTT
>14|NA|TRBJ1-6|TRBV5-8|NA
CASSRGQMDSPLHF
TGTGCCAGCAGCCGCGGACAGATGGATTCACCCCTCCACTTT
>12|NA|TRBJ2-5|TRBV29-1|NA
CSVEWGQETQYF
TGCAGCGTTGAATGGGGGCAGGAGACCCAGTACTTC
>13|NA|TRBJ1-2|TRBV12-3/TRBV12-4|NA
CASSLGGGFGYTF
TGTGCCAGCAGTTTGGGTGGAGGGTTCGGCTACACCTTC
>13|NA|TRBJ1-3|TRBV3-1/TRBV3-2|NA
CASGRRLGNTIYF
TGTGCCAGCGGTCGGAGGTTGGGAAACACCATATATTTT
>12|NA|TRBJ2-1|TRBV7-2|NA
CASSSDSPQQFF
TGTGCCAGCAGCTCGGACTCTCCACAGCAGTTCTTC
>15|NA|TRBJ1-1|TRBV27|TRBD1
CASTFQGDPNTEAFF
TGTGCCAGCACCTTTCAGGGGGACCCGAACACTGAAGCTTTCTTT
>13|once|TRBJ1-6|TRBV18|NA
CASSQNGGSPLHF
TGTGCCAGCTCACAGAACGGGGGGTCACCCCTCCACTTT
>13|NA|TRBJ1-3|TRBV7-9|NA
CASSPGQRTTIYF
TGTGCCAGCAGCCCCGGACAGCGTACTACCATATATTTT
>14|NA|TRBJ1-2|TRBV9|NA
CASSQTWTAYGYTF
TGTGCCAGCAGCCAAACCTGGACAGCATATGGCTACACCTTC
>17|NA|TRBJ1-2|TRBV2|NA
CASYHPRAQTGHGGYTF
TGTGCCAGCTATCACCCTCGGGCCCAGACAGGCCACGGAGGCTACACCTTC
>15|once|TRBJ2-1|TRBV9|TRBD2
CASSLLSGGANEQFF
TGTGCCAGCAGCCTCCTTAGCGGGGGGGCCAATGAGCAGTTCTTC
>14|NA|TRBJ1-2|TRBV2|NA
CASSVRQVNYGYTF
TGTGCCAGCAGTGTTCGGCAGGTGAACTATGGCTACACCTTC
>17|NA|TRBJ1-1|TRBV28|NA
CASSSFGWRRSPTEAFF
TGTGCCAGCAGTTCATTCGGCTGGAGACGATCTCCAACTGAAGCTTTCTTT
>14|NA|TRBJ1-2|TRBV28|NA
CASSQPDNIYGYTF
TGTGCCAGCAGCCAACCGGACAATATCTATGGCTACACCTTC
>16|NA|TRBJ2-3|TRBV7-2|NA
CASSLVGSTSTDTQYF
TGTGCCAGCAGCTTAGTGGGCAGCACTAGCACAGATACGCAGTATTTT
>13|NA|TRBJ2-7|TRBV5-1|TRBD1
CASSRTGNYEQYF
TGCGCCAGCAGCAGGACAGGAAACTACGAGCAGTACTTC